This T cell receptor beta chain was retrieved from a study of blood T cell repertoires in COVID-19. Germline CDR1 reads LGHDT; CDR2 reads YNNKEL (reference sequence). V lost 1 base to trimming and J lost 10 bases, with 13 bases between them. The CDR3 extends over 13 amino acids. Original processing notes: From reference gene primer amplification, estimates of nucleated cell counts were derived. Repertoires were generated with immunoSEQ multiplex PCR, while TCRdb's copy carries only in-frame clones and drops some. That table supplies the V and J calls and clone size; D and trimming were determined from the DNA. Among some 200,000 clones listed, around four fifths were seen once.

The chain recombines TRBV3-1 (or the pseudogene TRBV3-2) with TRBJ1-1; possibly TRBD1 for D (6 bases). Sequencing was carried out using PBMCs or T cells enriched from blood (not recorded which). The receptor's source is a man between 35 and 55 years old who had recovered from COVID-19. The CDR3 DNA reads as TGTGCCAGCAGCCAAGGGACAGTCCCTAGAGCTTTCTTT. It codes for CASSQGTVPRAFF.